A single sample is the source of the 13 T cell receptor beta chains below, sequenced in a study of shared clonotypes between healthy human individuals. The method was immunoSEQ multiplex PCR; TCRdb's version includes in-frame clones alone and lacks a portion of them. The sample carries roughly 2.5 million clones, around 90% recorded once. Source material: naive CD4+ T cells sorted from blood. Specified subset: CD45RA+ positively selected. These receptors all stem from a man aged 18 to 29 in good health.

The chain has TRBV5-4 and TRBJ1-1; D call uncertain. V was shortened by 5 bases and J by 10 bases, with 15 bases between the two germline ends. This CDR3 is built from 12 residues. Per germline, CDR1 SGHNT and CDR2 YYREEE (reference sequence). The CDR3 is CASRSDTSGAFF. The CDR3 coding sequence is TGTGCCAGCAGATCTGACACCTCAGGAGCTTTCTTT.

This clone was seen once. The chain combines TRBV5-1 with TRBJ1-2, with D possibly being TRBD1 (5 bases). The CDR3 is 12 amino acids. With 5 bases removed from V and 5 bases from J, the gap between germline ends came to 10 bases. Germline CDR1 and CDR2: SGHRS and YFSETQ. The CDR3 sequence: CASRVGHYGYTF. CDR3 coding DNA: TGCGCCAGCAGGGTCGGACATTATGGCTACACCTTC.

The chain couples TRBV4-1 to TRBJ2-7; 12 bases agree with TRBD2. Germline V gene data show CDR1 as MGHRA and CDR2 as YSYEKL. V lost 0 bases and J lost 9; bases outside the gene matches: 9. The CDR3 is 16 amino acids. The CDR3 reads CASSQDVGGLAGRQYF. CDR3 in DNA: TGCGCCAGCAGCCAAGATGTAGGGGGACTAGCGGGTAGGCAGTACTTC.

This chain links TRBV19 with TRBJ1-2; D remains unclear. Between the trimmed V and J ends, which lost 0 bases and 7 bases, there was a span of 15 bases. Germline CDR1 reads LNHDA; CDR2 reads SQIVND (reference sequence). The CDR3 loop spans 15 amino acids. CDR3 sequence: CASSIDRGRGGGYTF. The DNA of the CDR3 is TGTGCCAGTAGTATAGATCGTGGGCGGGGAGGTGGCTACACCTTC.

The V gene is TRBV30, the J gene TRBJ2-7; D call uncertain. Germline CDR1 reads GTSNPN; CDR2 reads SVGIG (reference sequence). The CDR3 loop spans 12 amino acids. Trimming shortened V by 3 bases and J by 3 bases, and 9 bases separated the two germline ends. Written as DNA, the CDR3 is TGTGCCTGGAGCCCAATTCACTACGAGCAGTACTTC. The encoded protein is CAWSPIHYEQYF.

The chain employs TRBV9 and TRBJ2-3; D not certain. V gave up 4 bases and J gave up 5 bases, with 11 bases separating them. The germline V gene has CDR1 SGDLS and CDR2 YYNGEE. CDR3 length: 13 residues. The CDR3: CASSSLRGDTQYF. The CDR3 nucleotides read TGTGCCAGCAGCTCCCTCCGTGGAGATACGCAGTATTTT.

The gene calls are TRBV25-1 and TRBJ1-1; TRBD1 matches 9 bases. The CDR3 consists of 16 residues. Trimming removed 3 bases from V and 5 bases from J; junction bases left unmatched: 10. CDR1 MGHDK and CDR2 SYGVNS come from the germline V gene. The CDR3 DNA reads TGTGCCAGCAGTGAGCACCCGGGACAGGGAAGGACTGAAGCTTTCTTT. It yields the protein CASSEHPGQGRTEAFF. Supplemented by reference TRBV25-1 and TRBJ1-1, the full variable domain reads EADIYQTPRYLVIGTGKKITLECSQTMGHDKMYWYQQDPGMELHLIHYSYGVNSTEKGDLSSESTVSRIRTEHFPLTLESARPSHTSQYLCASSEHPGQGRTEAFFGQGTRLTVV.

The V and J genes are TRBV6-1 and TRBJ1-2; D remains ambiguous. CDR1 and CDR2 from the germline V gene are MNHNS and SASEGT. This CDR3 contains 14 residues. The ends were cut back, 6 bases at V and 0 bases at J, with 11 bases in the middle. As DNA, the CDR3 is TGTGCCAGCAGCCGCGGTGGTCCTAACTATGGCTACACCTTC. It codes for CASSRGGPNYGYTF.

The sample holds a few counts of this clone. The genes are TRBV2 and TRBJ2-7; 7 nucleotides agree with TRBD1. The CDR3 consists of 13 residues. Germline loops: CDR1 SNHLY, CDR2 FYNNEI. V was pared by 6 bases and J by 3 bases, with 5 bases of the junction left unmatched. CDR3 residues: CASSGTAVYEQYF. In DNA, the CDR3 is TGTGCCAGCAGCGGGACAGCCGTCTACGAGCAGTACTTC. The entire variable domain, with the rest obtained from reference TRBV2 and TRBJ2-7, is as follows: EPEVTQTPSHQVTQMGQEVILRCVPISNHLYFYWYRQILGQKVEFLVSFYNNEISEKSEIFDDQFSVERPDGSNFTLKIRSTKLEDSAMYFCASSGTAVYEQYFGPGTRLTVT.

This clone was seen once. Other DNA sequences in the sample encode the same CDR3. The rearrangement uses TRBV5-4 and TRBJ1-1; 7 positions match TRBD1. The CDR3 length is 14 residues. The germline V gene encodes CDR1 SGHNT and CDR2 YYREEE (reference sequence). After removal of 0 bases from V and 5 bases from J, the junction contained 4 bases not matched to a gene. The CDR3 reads CASSLGQGGTEAFF. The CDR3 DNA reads TGTGCCAGCAGCTTGGGGCAGGGGGGAACTGAAGCTTTCTTT.

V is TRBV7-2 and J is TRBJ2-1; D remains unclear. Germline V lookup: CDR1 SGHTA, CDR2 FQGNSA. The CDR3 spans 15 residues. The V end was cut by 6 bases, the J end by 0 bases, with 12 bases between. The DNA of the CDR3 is TGTGCCAGCAGTAGGCACGCTGGCTCCTACAATGAGCAGTTCTTC. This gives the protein CASSRHAGSYNEQFF.

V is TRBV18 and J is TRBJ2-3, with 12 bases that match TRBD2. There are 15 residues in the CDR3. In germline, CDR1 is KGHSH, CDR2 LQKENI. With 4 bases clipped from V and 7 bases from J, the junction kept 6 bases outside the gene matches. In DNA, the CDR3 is TGTGCCAGCTCACGCCCGACTAGCGGGAGTTATACGCAGTATTTT. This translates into CASSRPTSGSYTQYF. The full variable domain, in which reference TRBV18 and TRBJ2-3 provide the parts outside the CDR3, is NAGVMQNPRHLVRRRGQEARLRCSPMKGHSHVYWYRQLPEEGLKFMVYLQKENIIDESGMPKERFSAEFPKEGPSILRIQQVVRGDSAAYFCASSRPTSGSYTQYFGPGTRLTVL.

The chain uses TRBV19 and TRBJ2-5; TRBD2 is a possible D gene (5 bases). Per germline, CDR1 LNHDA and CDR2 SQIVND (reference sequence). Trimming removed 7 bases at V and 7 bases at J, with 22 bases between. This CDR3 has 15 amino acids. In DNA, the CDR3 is TGTGCCAGTATGGAACTAGGTGGCGGTTCGGGGACCCAGTACTTC. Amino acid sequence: CASMELGGGSGTQYF.